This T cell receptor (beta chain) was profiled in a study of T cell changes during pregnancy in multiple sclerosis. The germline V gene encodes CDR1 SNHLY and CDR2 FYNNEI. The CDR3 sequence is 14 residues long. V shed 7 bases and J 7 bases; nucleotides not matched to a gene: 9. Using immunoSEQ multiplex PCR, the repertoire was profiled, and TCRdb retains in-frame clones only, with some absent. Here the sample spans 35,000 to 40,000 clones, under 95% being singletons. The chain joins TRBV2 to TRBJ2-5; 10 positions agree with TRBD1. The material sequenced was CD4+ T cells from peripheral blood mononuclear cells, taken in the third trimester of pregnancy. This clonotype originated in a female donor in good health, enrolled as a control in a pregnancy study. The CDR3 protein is CASNVGQGSGTQYF. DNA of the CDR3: TGTGCCAGCAATGTGGGACAGGGGAGCGGGACCCAGTACTTC.